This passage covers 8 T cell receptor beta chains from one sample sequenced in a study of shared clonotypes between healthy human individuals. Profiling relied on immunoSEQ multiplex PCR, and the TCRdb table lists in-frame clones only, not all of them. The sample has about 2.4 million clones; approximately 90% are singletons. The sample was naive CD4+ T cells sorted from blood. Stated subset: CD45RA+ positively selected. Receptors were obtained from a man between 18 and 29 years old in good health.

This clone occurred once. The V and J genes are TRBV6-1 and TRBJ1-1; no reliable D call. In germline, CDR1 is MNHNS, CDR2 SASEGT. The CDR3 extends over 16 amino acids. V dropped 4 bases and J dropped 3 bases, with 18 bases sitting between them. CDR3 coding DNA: TGTGCCAGCAGTGGCTGGGGAAAAGTCATGGACACTGAAGCTTTCTTT. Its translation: CASSGWGKVMDTEAFF.

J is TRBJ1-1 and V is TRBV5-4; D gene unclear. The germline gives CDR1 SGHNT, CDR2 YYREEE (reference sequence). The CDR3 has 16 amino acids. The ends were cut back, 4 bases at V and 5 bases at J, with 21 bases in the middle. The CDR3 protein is CASSPGSSSAFTEAFF. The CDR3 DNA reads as TGTGCCAGCAGCCCTGGATCAAGTTCGGCCTTTACTGAAGCTTTCTTT.

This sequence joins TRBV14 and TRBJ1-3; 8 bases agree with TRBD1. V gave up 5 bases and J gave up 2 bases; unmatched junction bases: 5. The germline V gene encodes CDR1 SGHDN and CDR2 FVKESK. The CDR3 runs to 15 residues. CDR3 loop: CASSFGRGPGNTIYF. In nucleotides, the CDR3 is TGTGCCAGCAGCTTCGGCAGGGGGCCTGGAAACACCATATATTTT.

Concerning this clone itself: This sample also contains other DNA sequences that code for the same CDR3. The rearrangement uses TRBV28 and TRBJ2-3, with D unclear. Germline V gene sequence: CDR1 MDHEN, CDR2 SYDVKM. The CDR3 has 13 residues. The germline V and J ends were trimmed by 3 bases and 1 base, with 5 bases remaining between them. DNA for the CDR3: TGTGCCAGCAGTTTGCCAGGCACAGATACGCAGTATTTT. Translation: CASSLPGTDTQYF.

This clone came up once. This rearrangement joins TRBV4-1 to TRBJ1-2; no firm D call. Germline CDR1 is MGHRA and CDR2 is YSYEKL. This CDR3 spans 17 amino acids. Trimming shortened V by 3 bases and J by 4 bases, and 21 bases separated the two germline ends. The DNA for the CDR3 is TGCGCCAGCAGCCATCCCGGACTGGGCTCCTCGGGCTATGGCTACACCTTC. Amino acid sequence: CASSHPGLGSSGYGYTF.

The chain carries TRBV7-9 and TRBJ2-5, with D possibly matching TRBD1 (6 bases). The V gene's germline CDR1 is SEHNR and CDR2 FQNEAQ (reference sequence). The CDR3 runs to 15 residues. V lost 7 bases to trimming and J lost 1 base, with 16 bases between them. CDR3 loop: CASTRALGAQETQYF. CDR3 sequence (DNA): TGTGCCAGCACCAGGGCTTTGGGGGCCCAAGAGACCCAGTACTTC.

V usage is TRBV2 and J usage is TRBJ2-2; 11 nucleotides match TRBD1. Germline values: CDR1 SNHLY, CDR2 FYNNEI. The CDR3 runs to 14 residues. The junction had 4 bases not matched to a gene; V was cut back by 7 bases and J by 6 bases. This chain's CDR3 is CASTGQGAAGELFF. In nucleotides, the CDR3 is TGTGCCAGCACCGGACAGGGGGCAGCCGGGGAGCTGTTTTTT.

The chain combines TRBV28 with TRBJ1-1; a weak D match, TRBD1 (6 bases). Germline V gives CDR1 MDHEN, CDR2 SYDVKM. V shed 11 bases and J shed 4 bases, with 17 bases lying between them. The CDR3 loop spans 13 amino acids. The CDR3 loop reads CAAGQRGSTEAFF. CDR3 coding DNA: TGTGCCGCCGGACAGAGAGGAAGCACTGAAGCTTTCTTT. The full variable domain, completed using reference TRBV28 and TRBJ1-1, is DVKVTQSSRYLVKRTGEKVFLECVQDMDHENMFWYRQDPGLGLRLIYFSYDVKMKEKGDIPEGYSVSREKKERFSLILESASTNQTSMYLCAAGQRGSTEAFFGQGTRLTVV.